The 2 T cell receptor beta chains below all came from one sample that was sequenced in a study of OX40 agonist ivuxolimab in advanced cancers. Method: immunoSEQ multiplex PCR; TCRdb's copy keeps in-frame clones and lacks some. The data contain 98,000 or so clones, 75% to 90% of them singletons. Material: CD4+ or CD8+ T cells sorted from blood, obtained in a trial of the OX40 agonist ivuxolimab. The receptors shown here come from an adult with an advanced solid tumor such as melanoma, head and neck, liver or kidney cancer.

This clone was detected only once. The chain couples TRBV30 to TRBJ2-7, with a tentative D call TRBD1 (6 bases). The germline CDR1 and CDR2 sequences are GTSNPN and SVGIG (reference sequence). The CDR3 loop spans 15 amino acids. Trimming pared 5 bases from V and 3 bases from J, leaving 20 bases between. CDR3: CAWVARQGLLYEQYF. Here the CDR3 DNA reads TGTGCCTGGGTCGCCCGGCAGGGGCTTCTCTACGAGCAGTACTTC. The full variable domain, rest sourced from reference TRBV30 and TRBJ2-7, is SQTIHQWPATLVQPVGSPLSLECTVEGTSNPNLYWYRQAAGRGLQLLFYSVGIGQISSEVPQNLSASRPQDRQFILSSKKLLLSDSGFYLCAWVARQGLLYEQYFGPGTRLTVT.

The chain employs TRBV5-8 and TRBJ2-7, with 9 bases identical to TRBD2. CDR1 is SGHTS, CDR2 YDEGEE, per germline. The CDR3 totals 18 residues. Trimming took 5 bases from V and 2 from J; bases not matched to a gene: 17. Written as DNA, the CDR3 is TGTGCCAGCAGTTATTATCCCGGGACTAGCATCGAGGCCTACGAGCAGTACTTC. Translating it yields CASSYYPGTSIEAYEQYF.